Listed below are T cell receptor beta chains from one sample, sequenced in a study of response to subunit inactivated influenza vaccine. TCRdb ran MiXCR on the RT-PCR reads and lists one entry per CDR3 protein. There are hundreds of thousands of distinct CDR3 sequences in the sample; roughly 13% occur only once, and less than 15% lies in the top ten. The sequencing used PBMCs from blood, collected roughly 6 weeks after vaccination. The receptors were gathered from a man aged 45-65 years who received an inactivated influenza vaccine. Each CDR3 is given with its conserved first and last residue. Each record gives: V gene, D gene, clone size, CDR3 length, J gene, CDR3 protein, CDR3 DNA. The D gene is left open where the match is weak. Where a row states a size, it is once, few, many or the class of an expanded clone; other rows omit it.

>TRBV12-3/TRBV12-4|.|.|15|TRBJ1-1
CASTPGGQSNTEAFF
TGTGCCAGCACCCCGGGGGGGCAATCAAACACTGAAGCTTTCTTT
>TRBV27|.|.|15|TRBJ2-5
CASSLRPPGGETQYF
TGTGCCAGCAGTTTAAGGCCCCCGGGTGGGGAGACCCAGTACTTC
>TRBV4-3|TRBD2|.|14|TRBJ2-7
CASSPVTGAGEQYF
TGCGCCAGCAGCCCTGTTACGGGAGCGGGGGAGCAGTACTTC
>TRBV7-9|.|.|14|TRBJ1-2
CASSLDAGAHGYTF
TGTGCCAGCAGCTTAGATGCGGGGGCGCATGGCTACACCTTC
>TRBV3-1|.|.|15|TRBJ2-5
CASSPTGLGGETQYF
TGTGCCAGCAGCCCGACGGGGTTAGGGGGAGAGACCCAGTACTTC
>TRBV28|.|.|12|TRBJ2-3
CASSASGDTQYF
TGTGCCAGCAGTGCGTCCGGAGATACGCAGTATTTT
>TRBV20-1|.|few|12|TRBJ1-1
CSAQPKNTEAFF
TGCAGTGCTCAACCAAAGAACACTGAAGCTTTCTTT
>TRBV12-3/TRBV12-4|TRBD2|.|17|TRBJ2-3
CASSPRWIAGDTDTQYF
TGTGCCAGCAGTCCCCGGTGGATAGCGGGGGACACAGATACGCAGTATTTT
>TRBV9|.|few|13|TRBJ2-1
CASSSRADNEQFF
TGTGCCAGCAGCTCCCGGGCAGACAATGAGCAGTTCTTC
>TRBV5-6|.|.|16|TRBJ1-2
CASSWGTAQVNYGYTF
TGTGCCAGCAGCTGGGGGACGGCCCAGGTTAACTATGGCTACACCTTC
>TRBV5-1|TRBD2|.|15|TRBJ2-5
CASSTLSGGGETQYF
TGCGCCAGCAGCACCCTTAGCGGGGGAGGGGAGACCCAGTACTTC
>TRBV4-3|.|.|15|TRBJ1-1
CASSQGPRTNTEAFF
TGCGCCAGCAGCCAAGGGCCAAGGACGAACACTGAAGCTTTCTTT
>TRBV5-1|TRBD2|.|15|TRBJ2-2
CASSYLAGDTGELFF
TGCGCCAGCAGCTATCTAGCGGGAGACACCGGGGAGCTGTTTTTT
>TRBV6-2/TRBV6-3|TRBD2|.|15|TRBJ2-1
CASSYYLAGVYEQFF
TGTGCCAGCAGTTACTATCTAGCGGGAGTCTATGAGCAGTTCTTC
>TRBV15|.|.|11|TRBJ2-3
CATSSRDTQYF
TGTGCCACCAGCAGTAGGGATACGCAGTATTTT
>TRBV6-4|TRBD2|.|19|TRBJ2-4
CASSHRGTSGRLDKNIQYF
TGTGCCAGCAGTCACCGCGGGACTAGCGGGAGGTTGGACAAAAACATTCAGTACTTC
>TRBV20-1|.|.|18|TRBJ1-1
CSARGFSMSGQANTEAFF
TGCAGTGCTAGAGGCTTCTCAATGTCAGGACAAGCCAACACTGAAGCTTTCTTT
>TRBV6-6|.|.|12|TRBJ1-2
CASTQQTYGYTF
TGTGCCAGCACCCAGCAAACCTATGGCTACACCTTC
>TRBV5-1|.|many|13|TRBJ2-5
CASSLLRGETQYF
TGCGCCAGCAGCTTGCTGAGGGGAGAGACCCAGTACTTC
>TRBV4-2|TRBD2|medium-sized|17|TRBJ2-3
CASSRPPSGRARDTQYF
TGTGCCAGCAGCCGCCCCCCCAGCGGGAGGGCCAGGGATACGCAGTATTTT
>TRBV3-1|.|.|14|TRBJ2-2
CASSQVRGDGELFF
TGTGCCAGCAGCCAAGTTCGAGGGGACGGGGAGCTGTTTTTT
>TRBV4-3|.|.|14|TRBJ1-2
CASSQDGGRGGYTF
TGCGCCAGCAGCCAAGATGGGGGGCGCGGGGGCTACACCTTC
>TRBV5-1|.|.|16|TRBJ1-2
CASSLAGPQGPYGYTF
TGCGCCAGCAGCTTGGCCGGACCACAGGGACCCTATGGCTACACCTTC
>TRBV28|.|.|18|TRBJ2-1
CAASNLRVSLLVRNEQFF
TGTGCCGCCAGCAACCTCAGGGTGTCCCTACTAGTAAGAAATGAGCAGTTCTTC
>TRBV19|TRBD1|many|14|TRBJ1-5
CASRGQGGNQPQHF
TGTGCCAGTAGAGGACAGGGAGGCAATCAGCCCCAGCATTTT
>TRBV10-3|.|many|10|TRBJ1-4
CANYSEKLFF
TGTGCCAACTATTCTGAAAAACTGTTTTTT
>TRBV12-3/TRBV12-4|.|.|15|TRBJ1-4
CASSFGGYRGEKLFF
TGTGCCAGCAGTTTCGGGGGATATAGGGGTGAAAAACTGTTTTTT
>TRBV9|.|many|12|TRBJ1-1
CASSASEPGAFF
TGTGCCAGCAGCGCCTCGGAACCTGGTGCTTTCTTT
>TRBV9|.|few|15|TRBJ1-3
CASSVGASSGNTIYF
TGTGCCAGCAGCGTAGGGGCGAGCTCTGGAAACACCATATATTTT
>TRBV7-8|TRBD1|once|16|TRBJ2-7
CASSFRGDRGLYEQYF
TGTGCCAGCAGCTTTAGGGGGGACAGGGGGTTGTACGAGCAGTACTTC
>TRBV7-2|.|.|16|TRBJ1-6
CASSLVIGQGNSPLHF
TGTGCCAGCAGCTTAGTAATAGGGCAGGGAAATTCACCCCTCCACTTT
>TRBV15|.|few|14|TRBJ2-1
CATSLGQIYNEQFF
TGTGCCACCAGCTTGGGACAAATCTACAATGAGCAGTTCTTC
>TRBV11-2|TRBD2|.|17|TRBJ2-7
CASSLVAGGRGTYEQYF
TGTGCCAGCAGCTTAGTAGCGGGAGGGCGAGGGACCTACGAGCAGTACTTC
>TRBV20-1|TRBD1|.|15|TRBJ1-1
CSARGGRGPDTVAFF
TGCAGTGCTAGAGGGGGCAGGGGGCCTGACACTGTAGCTTTCTTT
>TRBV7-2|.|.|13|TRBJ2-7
CASSLESWYEQYF
TGTGCCAGCAGCTTAGAGTCGTGGTACGAGCAGTACTTC
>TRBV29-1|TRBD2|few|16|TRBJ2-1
CSVAGLAGALYNEQFF
TGCAGCGTCGCCGGACTAGCGGGGGCCCTTTACAATGAGCAGTTCTTC
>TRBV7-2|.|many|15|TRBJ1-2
CASSLVGGPNYGYTF
TGTGCCAGCAGCTTGGTCGGCGGGCCTAACTATGGCTACACCTTC
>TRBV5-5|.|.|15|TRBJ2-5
CASGPSTGSQETQYF
TGTGCCAGCGGCCCCTCGACAGGTTCCCAAGAGACCCAGTACTTC
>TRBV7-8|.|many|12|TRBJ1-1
CASSSTDGGAFF
TGTGCCAGCAGCTCGACCGACGGGGGGGCTTTCTTT
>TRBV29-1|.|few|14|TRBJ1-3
CSVEEGGRDNTIYF
TGCAGCGTTGAAGAGGGAGGAAGGGACAACACCATATATTTT
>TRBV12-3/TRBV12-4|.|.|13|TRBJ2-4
CASSLVAKNIQYF
TGTGCCAGCAGTTTAGTAGCCAAAAACATTCAGTACTTC
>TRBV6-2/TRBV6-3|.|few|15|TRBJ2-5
CASSQLTDVKETQYF
TGTGCCAGCAGTCAGCTGACGGACGTCAAAGAGACCCAGTACTTC
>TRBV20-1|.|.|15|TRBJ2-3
CSARRPFPGTDTQYF
TGCAGTGCCAGACGGCCCTTTCCGGGCACAGATACGCAGTATTTT
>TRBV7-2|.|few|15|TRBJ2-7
CASSLSRDSSYEQYF
TGTGCCAGCAGCTTGAGCCGGGACTCGTCCTACGAGCAGTACTTC
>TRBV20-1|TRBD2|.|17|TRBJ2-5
CSAKEGSGGALRETQYF
TGCAGTGCTAAAGAAGGCAGCGGGGGGGCCTTACGCGAGACCCAGTACTTC
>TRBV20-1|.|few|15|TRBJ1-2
CSARDYTGRAYGYTF
TGCAGTGCTAGAGATTACACCGGTAGAGCTTATGGCTACACCTTC
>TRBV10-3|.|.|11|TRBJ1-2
CAISAAVGYTF
TGTGCCATCAGCGCGGCCGTTGGCTACACCTTC
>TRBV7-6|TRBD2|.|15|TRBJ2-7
CASSPSSGGSYEQYF
TGTGCCAGCAGCCCTTCTAGCGGGGGGTCCTACGAGCAGTACTTC
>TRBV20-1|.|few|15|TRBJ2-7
CSARVATASSYEQYF
TGCAGTGCGCGGGTCGCCACAGCGAGCTCCTACGAGCAGTACTTC
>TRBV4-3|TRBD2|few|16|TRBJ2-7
CASSQEALAGRYEQYF
TGCGCCAGCAGCCAAGAAGCCCTAGCGGGACGTTACGAGCAGTACTTC
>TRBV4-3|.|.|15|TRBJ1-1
CASSQASQVNTEAFF
TGCGCCAGCAGCCAAGCGTCACAAGTGAACACTGAAGCTTTCTTT